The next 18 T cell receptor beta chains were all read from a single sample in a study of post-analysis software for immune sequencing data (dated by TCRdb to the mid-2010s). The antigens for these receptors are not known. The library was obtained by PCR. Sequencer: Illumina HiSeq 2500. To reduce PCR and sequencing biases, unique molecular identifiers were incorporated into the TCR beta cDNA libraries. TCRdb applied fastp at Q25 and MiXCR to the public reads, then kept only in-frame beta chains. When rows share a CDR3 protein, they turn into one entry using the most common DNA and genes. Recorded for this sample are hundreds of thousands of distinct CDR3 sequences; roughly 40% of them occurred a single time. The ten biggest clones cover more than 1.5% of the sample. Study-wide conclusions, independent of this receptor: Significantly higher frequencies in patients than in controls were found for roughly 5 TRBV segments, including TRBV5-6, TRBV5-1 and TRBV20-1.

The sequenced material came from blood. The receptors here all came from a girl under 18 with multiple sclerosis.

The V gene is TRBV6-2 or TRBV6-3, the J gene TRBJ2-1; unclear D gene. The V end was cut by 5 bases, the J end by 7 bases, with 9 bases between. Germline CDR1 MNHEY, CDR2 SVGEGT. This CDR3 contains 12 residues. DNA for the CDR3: TGTGCCAGCAGTATTTCGTTTAATGAGCAGTTCTTC. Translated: CASSISFNEQFF.

CDR3 bases: TGCAGCGTTGAAGATCATGAGACAGGATATGGCTACACCTTC. Its protein product is CSVEDHETGYGYTF. V usage is TRBV29-1 and J usage is TRBJ1-2; perhaps TRBD1 as D (6 bases). V was trimmed by 0 bases and J by 5 bases, leaving 13 bases between them. The germline V gene encodes CDR1 SQVTM and CDR2 ANQGSEA. This CDR3 is 14 amino acids long.

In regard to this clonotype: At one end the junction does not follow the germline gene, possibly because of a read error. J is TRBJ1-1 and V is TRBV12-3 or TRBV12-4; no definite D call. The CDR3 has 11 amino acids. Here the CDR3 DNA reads TGTGCCAGCAGATTAGACCCTGAAGCTTTCTTT. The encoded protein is CASRLDPEAFF.

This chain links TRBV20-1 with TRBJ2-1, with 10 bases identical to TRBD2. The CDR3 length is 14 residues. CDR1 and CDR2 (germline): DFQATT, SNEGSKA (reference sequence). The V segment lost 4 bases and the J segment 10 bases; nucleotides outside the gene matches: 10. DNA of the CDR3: TGCAGTGCTAAATTCAGCGGGGGGGCCGGGGAGCAGTTCTTC. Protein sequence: CSAKFSGGAGEQFF.

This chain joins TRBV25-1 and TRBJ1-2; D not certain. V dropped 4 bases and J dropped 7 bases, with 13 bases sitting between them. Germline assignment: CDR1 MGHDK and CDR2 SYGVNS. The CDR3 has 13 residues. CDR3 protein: CASSGSFTTGYTF. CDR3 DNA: TGTGCCAGCAGTGGATCGTTCACTACTGGCTACACCTTC.

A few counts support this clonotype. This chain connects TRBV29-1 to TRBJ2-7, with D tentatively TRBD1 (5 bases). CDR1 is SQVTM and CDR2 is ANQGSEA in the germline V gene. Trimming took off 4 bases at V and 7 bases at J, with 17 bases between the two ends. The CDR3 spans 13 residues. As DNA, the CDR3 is TGCAGCGTTGGGGGCCGTCTTATCTGGGAGCAGTACTTC. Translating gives CSVGGRLIWEQYF.

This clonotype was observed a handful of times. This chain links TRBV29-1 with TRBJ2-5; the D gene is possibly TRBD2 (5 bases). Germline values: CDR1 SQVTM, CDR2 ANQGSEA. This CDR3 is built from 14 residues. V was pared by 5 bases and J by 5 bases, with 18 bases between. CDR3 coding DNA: TGCAGCGTTAGGAGAAGAGGGCCTAGGGAGACCCAGTACTTC. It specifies CSVRRRGPRETQYF.

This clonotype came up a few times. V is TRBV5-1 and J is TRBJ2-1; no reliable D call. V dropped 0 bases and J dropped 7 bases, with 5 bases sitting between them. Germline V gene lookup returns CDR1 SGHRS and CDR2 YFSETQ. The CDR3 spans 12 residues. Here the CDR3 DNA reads TGCGCCAGCAGCTTGGCCACGAATGAGCAGTTCTTC. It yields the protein CASSLATNEQFF. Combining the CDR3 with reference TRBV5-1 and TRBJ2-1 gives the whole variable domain KAGVTQTPRYLIKTRGQQVTLSCSPISGHRSVSWYQQTPGQGLQFLFEYFSETQRNKGNFPGRFSGRQFSNSRSEMNVSTLELGDSALYLCASSLATNEQFFGPGTRLTVL.

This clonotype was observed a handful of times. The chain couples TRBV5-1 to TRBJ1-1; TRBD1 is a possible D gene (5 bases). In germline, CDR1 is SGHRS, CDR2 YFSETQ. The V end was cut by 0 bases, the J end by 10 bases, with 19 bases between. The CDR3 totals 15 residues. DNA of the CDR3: TGCGCCAGCAGCTTGGCCGAGATGGGGCTTCTGGGAGCTTTCTTT. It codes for CASSLAEMGLLGAFF.

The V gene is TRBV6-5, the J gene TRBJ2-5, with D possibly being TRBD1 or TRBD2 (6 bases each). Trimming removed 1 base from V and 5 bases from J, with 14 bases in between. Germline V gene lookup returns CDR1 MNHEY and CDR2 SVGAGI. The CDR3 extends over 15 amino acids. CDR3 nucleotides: TGTGCCAGCAGTTACTTTGGGGGGCTGGGGGAGACCCAGTACTTC. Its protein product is CASSYFGGLGETQYF.

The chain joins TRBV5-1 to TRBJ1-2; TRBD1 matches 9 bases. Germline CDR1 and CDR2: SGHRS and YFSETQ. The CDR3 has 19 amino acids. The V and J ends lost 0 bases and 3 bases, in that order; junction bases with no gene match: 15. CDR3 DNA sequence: TGCGCCAGCAGCTTGGCCTTCGGGACAGGGAGAGGGTATGACTATGGCTACACCTTC. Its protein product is CASSLAFGTGRGYDYGYTF.

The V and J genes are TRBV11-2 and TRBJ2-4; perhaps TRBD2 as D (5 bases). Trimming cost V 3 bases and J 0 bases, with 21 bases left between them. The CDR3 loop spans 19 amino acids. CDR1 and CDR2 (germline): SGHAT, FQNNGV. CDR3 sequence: CASSFADVRTLLAKNIQYF. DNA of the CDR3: TGTGCCAGCAGCTTCGCGGATGTTCGGACTCTACTAGCCAAAAACATTCAGTACTTC.

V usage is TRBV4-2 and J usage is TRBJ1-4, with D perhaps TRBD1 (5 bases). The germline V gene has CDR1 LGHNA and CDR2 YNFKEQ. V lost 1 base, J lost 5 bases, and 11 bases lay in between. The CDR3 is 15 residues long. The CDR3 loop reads CASSQVGGRNEKLFF. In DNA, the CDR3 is TGTGCCAGCAGCCAAGTGGGGGGGAGAAATGAAAAACTGTTTTTT.

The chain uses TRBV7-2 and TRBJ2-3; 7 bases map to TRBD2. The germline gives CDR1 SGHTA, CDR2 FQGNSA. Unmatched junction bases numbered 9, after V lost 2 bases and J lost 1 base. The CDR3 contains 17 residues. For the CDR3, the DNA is TGTGCCAGCAGCTTATCGTTAACGGCGGGGGGCACAGATACGCAGTATTTT. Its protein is CASSLSLTAGGTDTQYF.

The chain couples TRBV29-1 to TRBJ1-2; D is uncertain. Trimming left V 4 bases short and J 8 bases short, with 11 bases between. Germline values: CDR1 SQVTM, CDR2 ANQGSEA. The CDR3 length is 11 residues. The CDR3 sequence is CSVVDPDGYTF. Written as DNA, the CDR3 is TGCAGCGTTGTCGACCCGGACGGCTACACCTTC.

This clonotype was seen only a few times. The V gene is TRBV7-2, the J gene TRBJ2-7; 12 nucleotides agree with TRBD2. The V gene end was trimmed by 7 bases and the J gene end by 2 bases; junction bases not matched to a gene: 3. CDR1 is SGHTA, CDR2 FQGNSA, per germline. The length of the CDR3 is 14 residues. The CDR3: CASNLAGGPYEQYF. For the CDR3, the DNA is TGTGCCAGCAACCTAGCGGGGGGGCCCTACGAGCAGTACTTC.

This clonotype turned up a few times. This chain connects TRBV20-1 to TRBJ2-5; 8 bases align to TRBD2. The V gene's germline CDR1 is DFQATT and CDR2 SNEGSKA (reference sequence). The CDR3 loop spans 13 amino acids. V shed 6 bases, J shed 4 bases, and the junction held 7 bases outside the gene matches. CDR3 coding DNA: TGCAGTGCCAACCGGGGGGGGGGAGAGACCCAGTACTTC. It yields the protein CSANRGGGETQYF.

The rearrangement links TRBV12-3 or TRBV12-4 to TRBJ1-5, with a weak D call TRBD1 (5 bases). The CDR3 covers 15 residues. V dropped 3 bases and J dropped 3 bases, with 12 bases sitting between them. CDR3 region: CASSLPGGYNQPQHF. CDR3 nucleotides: TGTGCCAGCAGTTTGCCGGGGGGGTACAATCAGCCCCAGCATTTT.